This T cell receptor beta chain came from a study of blood T cell repertoires in COVID-19. Those enrolled, adults aged roughly 18 to 89 years, came from fewer than 25 US areas. Clinical histories supplied by participants themselves formed the basis of cohort assignment. The authors' processing: For nucleated cells, counts were estimated from reference gene primer amplification. Repertoires were generated with immunoSEQ multiplex PCR, while TCRdb's copy carries only in-frame clones and drops some. The DNA gave D and trimming, while V, J and clone size come from that table. The sample gives about 210,000 clones, approximately 88% of which show up once; about 9.4% is in the top ten. The CDR3 runs 16 residues. Germline V lookup: CDR1 LNHDA, CDR2 SQIVND (reference sequence). The V and J ends lost 3 bases and 0 bases respectively, with 12 bases between them.

Specimen: PBMCs or T cells enriched from blood (not recorded which). The clonotype comes from a man between 18 and 29 years old with acute COVID-19. J is TRBJ1-5 and V is TRBV19; D perhaps matches TRBD1 (5 bases). In DNA form, the CDR3 reads TGTGCCAGTAGTATGCAGGGCGAATATAGCAATCAGCCCCAGCATTTT. It yields the protein CASSMQGEYSNQPQHF. The whole variable domain, remainder taken from reference TRBV19 and TRBJ1-5, is DGGITQSPKYLFRKEGQNVTLSCEQNLNHDAMYWYRQDPGQGLRLIYYSQIVNDFQKGDIAEGYSVSREKKESFPLTVTSAQKNPTAFYLCASSMQGEYSNQPQHFGDGTRLSIL.